This TCR beta chain was recovered during a study of CD8+CD57+ T cells in acquired aplastic anemia. This clonotype was detected ten times or more. Genomic DNA, the template, was used for profiling of the TCR beta VDJ and CDR3. TCRdb called the reads again in MiXCR, with one record for every CDR3 protein. The data contain under 500,000 distinct CDR3 sequences, 25% to 40% of them singletons. All patients picked for sequencing had shown, by flow cytometry, an expansion of CD8+CD57+ cells. Trimming shortened V by 4 bases and J by 4 bases, and 14 bases separated the two germline ends. CDR3 size: 15 residues. Germline loops: CDR1 SNHLY, CDR2 FYNNEI.

The chain has TRBV2 and TRBJ1-5; no clear D. Sequencing was done on a sample of sorted CD4+, CD8+, or CD8+CD57+ T cells (not recorded which) from PBMCs. This clonotype originated in a human donor with aplastic anemia. CDR3 DNA sequence: TGTGCCAGCAGTGCCGGCCCAGACGATAATCAGCCCCAGCATTTT. Translation gives CASSAGPDDNQPQHF.